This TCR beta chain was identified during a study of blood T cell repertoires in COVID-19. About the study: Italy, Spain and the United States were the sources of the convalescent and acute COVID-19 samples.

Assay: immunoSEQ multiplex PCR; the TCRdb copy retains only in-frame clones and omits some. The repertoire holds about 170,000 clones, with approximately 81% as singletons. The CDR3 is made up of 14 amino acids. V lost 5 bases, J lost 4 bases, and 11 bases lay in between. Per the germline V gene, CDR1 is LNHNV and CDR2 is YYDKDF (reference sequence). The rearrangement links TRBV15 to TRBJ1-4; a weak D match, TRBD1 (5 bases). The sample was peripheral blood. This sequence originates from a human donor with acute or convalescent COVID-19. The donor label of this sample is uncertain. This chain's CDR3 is CATSLEGFNEKLFF. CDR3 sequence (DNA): TGTGCCACCAGCCTGGAGGGGTTTAATGAAAAACTGTTTTTT.